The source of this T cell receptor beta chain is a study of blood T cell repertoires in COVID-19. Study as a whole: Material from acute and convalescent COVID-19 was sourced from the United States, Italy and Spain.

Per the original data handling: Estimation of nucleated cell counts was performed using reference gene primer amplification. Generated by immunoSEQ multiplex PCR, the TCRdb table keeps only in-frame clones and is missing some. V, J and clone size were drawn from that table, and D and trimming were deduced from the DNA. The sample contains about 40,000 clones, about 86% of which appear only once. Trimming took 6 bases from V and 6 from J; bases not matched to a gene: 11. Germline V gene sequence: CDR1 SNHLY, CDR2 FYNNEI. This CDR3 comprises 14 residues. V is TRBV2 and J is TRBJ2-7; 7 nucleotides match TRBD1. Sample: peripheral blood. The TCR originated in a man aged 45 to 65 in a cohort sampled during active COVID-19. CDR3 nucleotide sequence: TGTGCCAGCAGCAGTGGGACAGTGCCAGCCGAGCAGTACTTC. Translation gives CASSSGTVPAEQYF.